The clone carrying this T cell receptor beta chain was detected only a few times. Unmatched junction bases numbered 4, after V lost 1 base and J lost 1 base. Germline V gene sequence: CDR1 MDHEN, CDR2 SYDVKM. The CDR3 runs 16 residues. This sample is part of a study of control samples from healthy donors and cancer patients. TCRdb's copy holds only in-frame clones and misses some; the assay was immunoSEQ multiplex PCR. The data hold around 28,000 clones, with about 86% observed a single time. Input material: PBMCs. The chain links TRBV28 to TRBJ2-7; 10 bases map to TRBD1. The TCR comes from a woman in her thirties or forties with lung cancer. CDR3 coding DNA: TGTGCCAGCAGTTTATCCGGGACAGGGGCTTCCTACGAGCAGTACTTC. Translating gives CASSLSGTGASYEQYF. Using reference TRBV28 and TRBJ2-7 for the parts outside the CDR3, the full variable domain is DVKVTQSSRYLVKRTGEKVFLECVQDMDHENMFWYRQDPGLGLRLIYFSYDVKMKEKGDIPEGYSVSREKKERFSLILESASTNQTSMYLCASSLSGTGASYEQYFGPGTRLTVT.